This record looks at one TCR beta chain sequence and its context. The data originate from a study of regulatory T cells in long-lasting Graves disease. Germline V gene lookup returns CDR1 SNHLY and CDR2 FYNNEI. Between the trimmed V and J ends, which lost 2 bases and 4 bases, there was a span of 12 bases. The CDR3 is 14 amino acids. Sequencing libraries for TCR beta were prepared with iRepertoire HTBI primers and Arm-PCR of CDR3 regions. Via MiXCR, TCRdb re-called the multiplex PCR reads, giving one row per CDR3 protein. Of a few hundred thousand distinct CDR3 sequences in the sample, over 15% were seen once. The time point was: newly diagnosed GD, antithyroid drugs for less than 3 months. The TCR library was prepared using RNA isolated from PBMCs. This same sample was also taken into another study, of T cells in Graves' hyperthyroidism and ophthalmopathy. According to that study: The study used the HTBI primer set for a first-round RT-PCR of the TCR CDR3.

This specimen consisted of peripheral blood mononuclear cells (PBMCs), obtained at new diagnosis, from a patient treated with antithyroid drugs. This TCR was recovered from a man aged 35-49 years with Graves disease. The chain is built from TRBV2 and TRBJ2-7; tentative D call: TRBD1 (5 bases). CDR3 in DNA: TGTGCCAGCAGTGAATGGGGCAGCCATTACGAGCAGTACTTC. Translation gives CASSEWGSHYEQYF.